Here is one T cell receptor beta chain with its context. Sequencing used immunoSEQ multiplex PCR; TCRdb keeps in-frame clones, though not all of them. The sample lists some 320,000 clones, around 87% occurring once. This record comes from a study of blood T cell repertoires in COVID-19. Germline loops: CDR1 SGHVS, CDR2 FNYEAQ. The V end lost 3 bases, the J end lost 1 base, and 12 bases lay between the germline ends. The CDR3 is 15 residues long. The sample comprised peripheral blood. The receptor's source is a woman aged 45-65 years who had recovered from COVID-19. V usage is TRBV7-6 and J usage is TRBJ1-1; D gene ambiguous. The CDR3 nucleotides read TGTGCCAGCAGCTTTGATTTCGGTAAGAACACTGAAGCTTTCTTT. Amino acids: CASSFDFGKNTEAFF.